The present TCR beta chain was sequenced within a study of T cells in Graves' hyperthyroidism and ophthalmopathy. Overall study results and limits: Patients with ophthalmopathy were separated from those with stable hyperthyroidism by a 13 V-J model.

Amplification of TCR beta CDR3 regions used RNA as the template. The study used the HTBI primer set for a first-round RT-PCR of the TCR CDR3. TCRdb re-derived calls from the multiplex PCR reads in MiXCR, one entry per CDR3 protein. The sample carries 300,000 or so distinct CDR3 sequences, more than 15% recorded once. From germline, CDR1 is LGHDT and CDR2 YNNKEL (reference sequence). This CDR3 contains 16 residues. V lost 4 bases, J lost 0 bases, and 5 bases stayed unmatched. This clonotype was seen at least ten times. Antigen specificity is unknown. The sequenced material came from blood. This sequence was found in a woman aged 55 to 70 with Graves' ophthalmopathy. J is TRBJ2-1 and V is TRBV3-1; TRBD2 aligns across 8 bases. In DNA form, the CDR3 reads TGTGCCAGCAGCCTACTAGCGGCCAGCTCCTACAATGAGCAGTTCTTC. Translating it yields CASSLLAASSYNEQFF.